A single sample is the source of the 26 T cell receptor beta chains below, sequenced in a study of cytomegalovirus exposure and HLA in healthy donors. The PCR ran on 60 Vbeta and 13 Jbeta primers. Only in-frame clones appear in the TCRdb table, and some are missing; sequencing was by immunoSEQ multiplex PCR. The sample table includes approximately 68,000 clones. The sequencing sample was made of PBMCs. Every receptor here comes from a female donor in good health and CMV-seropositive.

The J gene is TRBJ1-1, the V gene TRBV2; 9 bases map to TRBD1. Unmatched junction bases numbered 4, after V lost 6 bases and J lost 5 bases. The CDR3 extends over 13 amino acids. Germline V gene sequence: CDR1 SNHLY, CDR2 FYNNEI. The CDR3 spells CASRGQGTTEAFF. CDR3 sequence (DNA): TGTGCCAGCAGGGGACAGGGAACTACTGAAGCTTTCTTT.

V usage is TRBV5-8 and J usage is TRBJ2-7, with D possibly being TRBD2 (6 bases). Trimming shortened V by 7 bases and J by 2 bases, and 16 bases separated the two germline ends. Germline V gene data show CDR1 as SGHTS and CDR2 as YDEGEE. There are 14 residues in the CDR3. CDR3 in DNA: TGTGCCAGCCTTACGGGAGACAGTCCCTACGAGCAGTACTTC. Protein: CASLTGDSPYEQYF.

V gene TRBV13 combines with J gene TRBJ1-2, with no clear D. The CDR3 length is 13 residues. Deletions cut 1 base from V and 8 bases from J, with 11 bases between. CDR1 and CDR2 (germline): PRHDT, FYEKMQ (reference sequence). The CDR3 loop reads CASSLASGVGYTF. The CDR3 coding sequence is TGTGCCAGCAGCTTAGCATCCGGGGTAGGCTACACCTTC.

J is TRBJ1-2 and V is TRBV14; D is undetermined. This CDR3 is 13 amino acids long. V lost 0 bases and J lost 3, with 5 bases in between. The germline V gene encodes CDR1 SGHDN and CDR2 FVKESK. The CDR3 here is CASSQESYYGYTF. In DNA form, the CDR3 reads TGTGCCAGCAGCCAAGAGTCCTACTATGGCTACACCTTC.

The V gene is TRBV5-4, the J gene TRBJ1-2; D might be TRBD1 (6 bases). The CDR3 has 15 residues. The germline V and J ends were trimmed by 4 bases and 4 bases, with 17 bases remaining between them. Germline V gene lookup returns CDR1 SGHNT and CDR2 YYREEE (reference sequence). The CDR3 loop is CASSLETGPSYGYTF. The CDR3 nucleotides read TGTGCCAGCAGCCTAGAGACAGGTCCCTCCTATGGCTACACCTTC.

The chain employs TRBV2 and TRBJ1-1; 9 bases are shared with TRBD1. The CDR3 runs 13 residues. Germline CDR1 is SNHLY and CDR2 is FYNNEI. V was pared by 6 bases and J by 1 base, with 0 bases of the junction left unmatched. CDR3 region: CASRGQGNTEAFF. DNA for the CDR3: TGTGCCAGCAGGGGACAGGGGAACACTGAAGCTTTCTTT.

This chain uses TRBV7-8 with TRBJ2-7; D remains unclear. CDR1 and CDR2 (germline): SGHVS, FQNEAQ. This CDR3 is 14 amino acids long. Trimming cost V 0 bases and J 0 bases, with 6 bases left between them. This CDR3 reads CASSLAGSSYEQYF. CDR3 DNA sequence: TGTGCCAGCAGCTTAGCGGGCAGCTCCTACGAGCAGTACTTC.

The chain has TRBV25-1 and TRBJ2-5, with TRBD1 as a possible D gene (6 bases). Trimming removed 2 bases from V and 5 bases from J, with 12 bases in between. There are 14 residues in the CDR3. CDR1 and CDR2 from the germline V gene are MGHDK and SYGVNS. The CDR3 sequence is CASSERGLRETQYF. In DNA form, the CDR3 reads TGTGCCAGCAGTGAAAGGGGGTTGAGGGAGACCCAGTACTTC. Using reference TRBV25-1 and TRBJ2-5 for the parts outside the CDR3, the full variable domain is EADIYQTPRYLVIGTGKKITLECSQTMGHDKMYWYQQDPGMELHLIHYSYGVNSTEKGDLSSESTVSRIRTEHFPLTLESARPSHTSQYLCASSERGLRETQYFGPGTRLLVL.

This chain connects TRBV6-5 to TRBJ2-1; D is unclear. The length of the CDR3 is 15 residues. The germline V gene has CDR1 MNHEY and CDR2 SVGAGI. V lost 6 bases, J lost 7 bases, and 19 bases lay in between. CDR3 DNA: TGTGCCAGCAGCCTGACCCCAGCACTAAGAAATGAGCAGTTCTTC. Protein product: CASSLTPALRNEQFF.

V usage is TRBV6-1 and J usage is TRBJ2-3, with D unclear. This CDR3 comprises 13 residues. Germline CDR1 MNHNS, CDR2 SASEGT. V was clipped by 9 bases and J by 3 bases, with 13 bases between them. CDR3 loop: CASQVPGTDTQYF. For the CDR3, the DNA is TGTGCCAGTCAGGTCCCTGGGACAGATACGCAGTATTTT.

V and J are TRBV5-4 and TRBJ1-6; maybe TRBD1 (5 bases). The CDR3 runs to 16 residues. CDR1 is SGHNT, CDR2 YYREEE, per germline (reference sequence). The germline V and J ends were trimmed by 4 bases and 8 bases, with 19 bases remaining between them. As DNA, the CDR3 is TGTGCCAGCAGCCCGGGACTTGGAGAAGGGGATTCACCCCTCCACTTT. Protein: CASSPGLGEGDSPLHF.

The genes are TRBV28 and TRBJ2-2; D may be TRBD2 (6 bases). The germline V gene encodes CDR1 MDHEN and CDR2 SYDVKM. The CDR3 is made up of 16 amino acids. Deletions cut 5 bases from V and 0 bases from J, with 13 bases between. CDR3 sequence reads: CASSPSGLSNTGELFF. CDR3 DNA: TGTGCCAGCAGTCCTTCTGGACTATCGAACACCGGGGAGCTGTTTTTT.

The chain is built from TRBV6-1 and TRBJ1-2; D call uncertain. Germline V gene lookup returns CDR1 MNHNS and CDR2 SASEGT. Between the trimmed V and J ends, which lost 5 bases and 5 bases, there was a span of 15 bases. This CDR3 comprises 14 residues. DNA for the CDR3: TGTGCCAGCAGTCCCGAGGGCTACGGGTATGGCTACACCTTC. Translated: CASSPEGYGYGYTF.

CDR3 in amino acids: CATSRDGSSDSNQPQHF. The CDR3 coding sequence is TGTGCCACCAGCAGAGATGGGAGCAGTGATAGCAATCAGCCCCAGCATTTT. The chain employs TRBV15 and TRBJ1-5; D not certain. The CDR3 runs to 17 residues. V was cut by 0 bases and J by 0 bases, with 12 bases left in between. Germline values: CDR1 LNHNV, CDR2 YYDKDF (reference sequence).

DNA for the CDR3: TGTGCCAGCAGCTCCGGGACATCCGTCCATTCCCTCCACTTT. Residues: CASSSGTSVHSLHF. The chain employs TRBV7-2 and TRBJ1-6, with D maybe TRBD1 (6 bases). Germline V gene lookup returns CDR1 SGHTA and CDR2 FQGNSA. V gave up 4 bases and J gave up 14 bases, with 18 bases separating them. The CDR3 sequence is 14 residues long.

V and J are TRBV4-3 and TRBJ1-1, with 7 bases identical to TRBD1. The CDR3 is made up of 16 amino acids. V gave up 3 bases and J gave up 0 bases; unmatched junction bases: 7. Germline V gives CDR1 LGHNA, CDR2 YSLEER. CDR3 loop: CASSHLGQEVNTEAFF. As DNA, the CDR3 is TGCGCCAGCAGCCACCTCGGACAGGAAGTGAACACTGAAGCTTTCTTT.

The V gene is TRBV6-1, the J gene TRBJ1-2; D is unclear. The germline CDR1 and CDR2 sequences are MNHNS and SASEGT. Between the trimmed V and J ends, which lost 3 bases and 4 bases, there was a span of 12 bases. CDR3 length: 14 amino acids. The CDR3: CASSEARHIYGYTF. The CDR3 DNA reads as TGTGCCAGCAGTGAGGCCCGACACATCTATGGCTACACCTTC.

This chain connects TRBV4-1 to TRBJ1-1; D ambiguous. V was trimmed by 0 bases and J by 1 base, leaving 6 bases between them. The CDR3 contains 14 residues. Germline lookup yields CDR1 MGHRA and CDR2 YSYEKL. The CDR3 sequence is CASSQEHANTEAFF. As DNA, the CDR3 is TGCGCCAGCAGCCAAGAACACGCGAACACTGAAGCTTTCTTT.

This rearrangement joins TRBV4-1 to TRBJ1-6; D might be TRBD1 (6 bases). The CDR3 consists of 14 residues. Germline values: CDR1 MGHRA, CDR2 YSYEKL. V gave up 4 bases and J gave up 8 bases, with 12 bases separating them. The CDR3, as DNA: TGCGCCAGCAGCCTCGGGACATGGCATTCACCCCTCCACTTT. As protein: CASSLGTWHSPLHF.

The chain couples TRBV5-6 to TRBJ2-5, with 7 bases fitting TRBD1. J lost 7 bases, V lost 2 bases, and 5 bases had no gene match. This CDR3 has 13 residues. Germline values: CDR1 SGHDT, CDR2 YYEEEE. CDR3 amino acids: CASSLGGPGTQYF. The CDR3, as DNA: TGTGCCAGCAGCTTAGGGGGCCCAGGGACCCAGTACTTC.

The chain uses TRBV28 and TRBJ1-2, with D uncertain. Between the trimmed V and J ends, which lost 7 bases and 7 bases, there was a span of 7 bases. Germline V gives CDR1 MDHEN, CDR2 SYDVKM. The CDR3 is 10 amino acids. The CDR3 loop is CASKAGGYTF. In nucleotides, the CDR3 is TGTGCCAGCAAGGCGGGTGGCTACACCTTC.

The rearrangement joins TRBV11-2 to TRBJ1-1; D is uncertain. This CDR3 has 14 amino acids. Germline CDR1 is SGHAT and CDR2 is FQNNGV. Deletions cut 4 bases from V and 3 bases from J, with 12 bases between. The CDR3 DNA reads TGTGCCAGCAGCTCTTTCCCCGGGGACACTGAAGCTTTCTTT. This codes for CASSSFPGDTEAFF.

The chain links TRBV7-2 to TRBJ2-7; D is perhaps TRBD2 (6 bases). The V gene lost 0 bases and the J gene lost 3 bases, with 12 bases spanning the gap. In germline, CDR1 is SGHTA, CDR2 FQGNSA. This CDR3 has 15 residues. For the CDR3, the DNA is TGTGCCAGCAGCTTAGCGGCCGGGAGAGACTACGAGCAGTACTTC. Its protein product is CASSLAAGRDYEQYF.

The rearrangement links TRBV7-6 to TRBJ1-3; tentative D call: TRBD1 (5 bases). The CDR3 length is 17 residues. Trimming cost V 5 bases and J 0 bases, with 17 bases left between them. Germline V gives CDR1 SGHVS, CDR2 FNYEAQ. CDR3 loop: CASSPATVSPSGNTIYF. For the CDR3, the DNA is TGTGCCAGCAGCCCAGCGACAGTTTCCCCCTCTGGAAACACCATATATTTT. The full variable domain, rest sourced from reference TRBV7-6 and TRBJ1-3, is GAGVSQSPRYKVTKRGQDVALRCDPISGHVSLYWYRQALGQGPEFLTYFNYEAQQDKSGLPNDRFSAERPEGSISTLTIQRTEQRDSAMYRCASSPATVSPSGNTIYFGEGSWLTVV.

The CDR3, as DNA: TGTGCCAGCAGCATAGCGGGAGTGGTTTCAGAGACCCAGTACTTC. It translates to CASSIAGVVSETQYF. The rearrangement uses TRBV5-4 and TRBJ2-5; 9 positions agree with TRBD2. Germline CDR1 SGHNT, CDR2 YYREEE (reference sequence). V shed 4 bases, J shed 4 bases, and the junction held 8 bases outside the gene matches. The CDR3 covers 15 residues.

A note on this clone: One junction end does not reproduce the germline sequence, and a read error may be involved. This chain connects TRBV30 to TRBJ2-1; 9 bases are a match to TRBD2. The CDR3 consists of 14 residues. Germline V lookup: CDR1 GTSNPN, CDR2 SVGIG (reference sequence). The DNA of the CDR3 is TGTGCCTGGAATAGCGGGAGCTCCGACAATGAGCAGTTCTTC. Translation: CAWNSGSSDNEQFF.